The clone carrying this T cell receptor (beta chain) was counted a few times. Seattle patient enrollment occurred during active infection, with longitudinal follow-up thereafter. In the authors' workflow: Nucleated cell counts were estimated from reference gene primer amplification. Assay: immunoSEQ multiplex PCR; the TCRdb copy retains only in-frame clones and omits some. V and J calls and clone size come straight from that table; D and trimming were deduced from the DNA. The sample lists roughly 38,000 clones, just under 75% occurring once. Germline lookup yields CDR1 SGHRS and CDR2 YFSETQ. Trimming took 0 bases from V and 5 from J, leaving 20 bases between them. The CDR3 consists of 17 residues. The entry originates in a study of blood T cell repertoires in COVID-19. Study-level information: Italy, Spain and the United States were the sources of the convalescent and acute COVID-19 samples.

The chain combines TRBV5-1 with TRBJ1-2, with D maybe TRBD1 (6 bases). Specimen: peripheral blood. This clonotype originated in a man in his 70s with COVID-19, enrolled during active disease. The CDR3 region has the DNA TGCGCCAGCAGCTTGGACCCATCAGGGGCAGAAGGATATGGCTACACCTTC. Its protein is CASSLDPSGAEGYGYTF.